This T cell receptor beta chain emerged from a study of blood T cell repertoires in COVID-19. Overall study context: Material from acute and convalescent COVID-19 was sourced from the United States, Italy and Spain. PBMCs, B-cell-depleted T cells, or T cells provided the cDNA or gDNA that made up the material.

The germline gives CDR1 SGHRS, CDR2 YFSETQ. V lost 0 bases and J lost 0; bases outside the gene matches: 4. This CDR3 region has 18 residues. Measured with immunoSEQ multiplex PCR; TCRdb has only the in-frame clones, and not every one. This sample has about 130,000 clones; around 80% occur once, and the top ten carry 2% to 2.5%. Recruitment covered 20 to 25 US areas and drew participants whose ages spanned roughly 18 to 100 years. Sample: PBMCs or T cells enriched from blood (not recorded which). The rearrangement uses TRBV5-1 and TRBJ2-6, with TRBD1 matching over 9 bases. The clonotype was recovered from a man in his forties with acute COVID-19. DNA for the CDR3: TGCGCCAGCAGCTTGGATGGACAGGGGACCTCTGGGGCCAACGTCCTGACTTTC. Protein: CASSLDGQGTSGANVLTF.